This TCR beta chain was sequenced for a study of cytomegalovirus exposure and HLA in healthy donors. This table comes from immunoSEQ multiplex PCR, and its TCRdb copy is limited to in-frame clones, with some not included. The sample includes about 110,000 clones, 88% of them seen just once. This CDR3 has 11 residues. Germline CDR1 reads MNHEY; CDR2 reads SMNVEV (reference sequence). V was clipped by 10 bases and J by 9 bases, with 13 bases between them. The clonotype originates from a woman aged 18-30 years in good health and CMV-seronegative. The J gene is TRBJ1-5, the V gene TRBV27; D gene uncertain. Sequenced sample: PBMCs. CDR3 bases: TGTGCCAACGCGTTGATCCGGCCCCAGCATTTT. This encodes CANALIRPQHF.